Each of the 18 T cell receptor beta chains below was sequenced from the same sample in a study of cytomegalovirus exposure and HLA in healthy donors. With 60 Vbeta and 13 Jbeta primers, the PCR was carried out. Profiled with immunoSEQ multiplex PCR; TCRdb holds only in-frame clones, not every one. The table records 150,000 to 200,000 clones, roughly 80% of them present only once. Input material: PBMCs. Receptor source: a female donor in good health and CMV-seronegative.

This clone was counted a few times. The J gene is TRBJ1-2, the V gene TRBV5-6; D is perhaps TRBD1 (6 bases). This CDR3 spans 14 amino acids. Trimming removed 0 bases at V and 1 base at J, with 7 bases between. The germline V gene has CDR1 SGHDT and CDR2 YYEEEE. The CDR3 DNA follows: TGTGCCAGCAGCTTGGAAGGGGGTAACTATGGCTACACCTTC. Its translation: CASSLEGGNYGYTF.

CDR3 sequence: CASSPGLARSTDTQYF. CDR3 DNA sequence: TGTGCCAGCAGCCCGGGACTAGCGAGGAGCACAGATACGCAGTATTTT. The rearrangement joins TRBV7-2 to TRBJ2-3; 10 bases are a match to TRBD2. The CDR3 loop spans 16 amino acids. The V segment lost 5 bases and the J segment 0 bases; nucleotides outside the gene matches: 5. Germline CDR1 and CDR2: SGHTA and FQGNSA.

The CDR3 bases are TGTGCCAGCAGTGCCGGGACAGGGAAGACTGAAGCTTTCTTT. Protein: CASSAGTGKTEAFF. The chain carries TRBV6-5 and TRBJ1-1; 9 bases line up with TRBD1. This CDR3 is built from 14 residues. V dropped 5 bases and J dropped 5; count of bases not matched to a gene: 6. Germline loops: CDR1 MNHEY, CDR2 SVGAGI.

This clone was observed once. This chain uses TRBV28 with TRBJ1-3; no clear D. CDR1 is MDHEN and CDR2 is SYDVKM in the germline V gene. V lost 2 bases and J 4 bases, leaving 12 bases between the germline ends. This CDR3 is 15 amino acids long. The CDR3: CASSLGSGGGNTIYF. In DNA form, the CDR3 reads TGTGCCAGCAGTTTAGGATCCGGAGGAGGAAACACCATATATTTT.

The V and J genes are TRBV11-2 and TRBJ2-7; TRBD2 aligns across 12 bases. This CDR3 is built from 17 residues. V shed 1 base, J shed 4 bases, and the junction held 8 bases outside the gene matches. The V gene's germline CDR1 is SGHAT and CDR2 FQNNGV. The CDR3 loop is CASSLVARLAGAYEQYF. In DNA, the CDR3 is TGTGCCAGCAGCTTAGTGGCCCGACTAGCGGGAGCATACGAGCAGTACTTC.

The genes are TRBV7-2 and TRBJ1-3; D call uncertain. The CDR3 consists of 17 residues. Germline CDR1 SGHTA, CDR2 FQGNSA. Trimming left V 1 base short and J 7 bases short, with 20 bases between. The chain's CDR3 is CASSLDSTPGFGNTIYF. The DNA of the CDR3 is TGTGCCAGCAGCTTAGATAGTACTCCGGGGTTCGGGAACACCATATATTTT.

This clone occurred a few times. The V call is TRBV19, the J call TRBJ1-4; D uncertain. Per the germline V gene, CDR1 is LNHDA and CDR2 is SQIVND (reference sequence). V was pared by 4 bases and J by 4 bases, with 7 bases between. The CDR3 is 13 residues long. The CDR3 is CASSTGYNEKLFF. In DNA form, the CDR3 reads TGTGCCAGTAGTACGGGGTATAATGAAAAACTGTTTTTT. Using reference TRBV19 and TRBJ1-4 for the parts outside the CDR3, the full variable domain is DGGITQSPKYLFRKEGQNVTLSCEQNLNHDAMYWYRQDPGQGLRLIYYSQIVNDFQKGDIAEGYSVSREKKESFPLTVTSAQKNPTAFYLCASSTGYNEKLFFGSGTQLSVL.

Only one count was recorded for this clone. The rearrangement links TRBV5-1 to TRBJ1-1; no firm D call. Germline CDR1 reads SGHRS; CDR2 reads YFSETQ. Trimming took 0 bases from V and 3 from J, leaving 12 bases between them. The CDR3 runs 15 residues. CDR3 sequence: CASSLDPGMDTEAFF. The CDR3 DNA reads TGCGCCAGCAGCTTGGATCCGGGAATGGACACTGAAGCTTTCTTT.

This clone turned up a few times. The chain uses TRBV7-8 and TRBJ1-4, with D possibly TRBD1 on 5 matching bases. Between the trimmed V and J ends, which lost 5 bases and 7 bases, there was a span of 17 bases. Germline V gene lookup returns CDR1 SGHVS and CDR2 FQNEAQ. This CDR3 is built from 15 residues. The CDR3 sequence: CASSLQGAPTEKLFF. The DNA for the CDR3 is TGTGCCAGCAGCCTACAAGGGGCCCCAACTGAAAAACTGTTTTTT.

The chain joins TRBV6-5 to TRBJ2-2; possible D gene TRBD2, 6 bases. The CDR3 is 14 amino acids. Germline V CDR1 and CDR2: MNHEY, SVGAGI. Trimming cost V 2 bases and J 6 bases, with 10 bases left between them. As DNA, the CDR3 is TGTGCCAGCAGTTACGACGGAGGGGCCGGGGAGCTGTTTTTT. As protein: CASSYDGGAGELFF.

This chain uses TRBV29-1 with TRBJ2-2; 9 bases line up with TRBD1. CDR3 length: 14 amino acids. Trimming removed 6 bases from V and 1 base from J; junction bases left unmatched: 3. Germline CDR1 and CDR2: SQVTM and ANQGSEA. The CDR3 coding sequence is TGCAGCGTGGGGACAGGGATGAACACCGGGGAGCTGTTTTTT. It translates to CSVGTGMNTGELFF.

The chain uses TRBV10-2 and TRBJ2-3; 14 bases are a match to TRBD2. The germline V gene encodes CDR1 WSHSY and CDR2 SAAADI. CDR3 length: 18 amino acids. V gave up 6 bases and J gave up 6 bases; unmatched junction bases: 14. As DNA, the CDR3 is TGCGCCAGCAGGGAACCCCGACTAGCGGGGGGGCCTACGGATACGCAGTATTTT. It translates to CASREPRLAGGPTDTQYF.

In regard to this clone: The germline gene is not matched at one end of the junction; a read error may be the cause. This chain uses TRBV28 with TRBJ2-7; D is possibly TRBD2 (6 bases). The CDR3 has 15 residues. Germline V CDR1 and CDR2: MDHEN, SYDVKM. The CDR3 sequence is CASSPTGTSNYERYF. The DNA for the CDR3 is TGTGCCAGCAGTCCGACGGGGACTTCTAACTACGAGCGGTACTTC. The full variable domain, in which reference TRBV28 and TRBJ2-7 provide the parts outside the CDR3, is DVKVTQSSRYLVKRTGEKVFLECVQDMDHENMFWYRQDPGLGLRLIYFSYDVKMKEKGDIPEGYSVSREKKERFSLILESASTNQTSMYLCASSPTGTSNYERYFGPGTRLTVT.

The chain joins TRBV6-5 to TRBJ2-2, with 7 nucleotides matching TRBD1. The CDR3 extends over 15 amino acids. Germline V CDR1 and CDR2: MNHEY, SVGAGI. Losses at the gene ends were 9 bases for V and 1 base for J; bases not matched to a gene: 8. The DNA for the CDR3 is TGTGCCAGTACCACCGGGACAGAGAACACCGGGGAGCTGTTTTTT. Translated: CASTTGTENTGELFF.

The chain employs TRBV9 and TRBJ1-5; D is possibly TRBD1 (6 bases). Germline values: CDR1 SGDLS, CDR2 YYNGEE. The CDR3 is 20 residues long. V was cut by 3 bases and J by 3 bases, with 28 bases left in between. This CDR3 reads CASSAYAAGAGTESNQPQHF. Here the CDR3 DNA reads TGTGCCAGCAGCGCTTACGCGGCAGGGGCCGGGACGGAGTCCAATCAGCCCCAGCATTTT.

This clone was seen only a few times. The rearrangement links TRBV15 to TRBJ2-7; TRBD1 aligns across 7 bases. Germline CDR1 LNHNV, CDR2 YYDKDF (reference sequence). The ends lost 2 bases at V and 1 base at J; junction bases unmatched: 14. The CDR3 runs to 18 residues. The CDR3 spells CATSRSSGTVALSYEQYF. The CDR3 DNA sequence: TGTGCCACCAGCAGATCATCCGGGACAGTCGCCCTTTCCTACGAGCAGTACTTC.

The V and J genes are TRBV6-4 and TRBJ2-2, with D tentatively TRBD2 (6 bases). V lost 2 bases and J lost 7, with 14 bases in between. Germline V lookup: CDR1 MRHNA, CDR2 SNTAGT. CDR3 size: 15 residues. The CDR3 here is CASSDGGREGGELFF. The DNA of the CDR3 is TGTGCCAGCAGTGACGGAGGGCGCGAGGGCGGGGAGCTGTTTTTT.

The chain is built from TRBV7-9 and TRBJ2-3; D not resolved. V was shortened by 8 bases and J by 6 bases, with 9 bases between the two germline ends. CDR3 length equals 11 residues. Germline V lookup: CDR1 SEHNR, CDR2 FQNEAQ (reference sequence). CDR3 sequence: CASQLRDTQYF. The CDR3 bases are TGTGCCAGCCAACTTCGGGATACGCAGTATTTT.